What follows describes a single TCR beta chain. The antigen this receptor binds is unknown. No qualities accompany the bases; no much larger clone lies one base away. CDR1 LNHDA and CDR2 SQIVND are derived from the germline V gene (reference sequence). The CDR3 starts with the cysteine, ends with the phenylalanine, and has 15 residues. The retained sequence is limited to the CDR3, 45 bases, with the frame set at the first base. Trimming removed 6 bases from V and 4 bases from J; the gene matches leave 7 bases unexplained. The cohort was made up of 650 to 700 healthy bone marrow donors. Cohort members were all nominally healthy when sampled, although unrecorded immune exposures were likely present. The donor was CMV seropositive and belonged to the group of about 290 seropositive cohort members. A peripheral blood sample was provided by each donor, and peripheral blood mononuclear cells were used for TCR beta sequencing. The Qiagen DNeasy Blood Extraction Kit was used to extract genomic DNA from the blood cell samples.

Receptor amplification or capture employed the immunoSEQ multiplex PCR assay. The multiplex PCR relied on a mix of 60 forward primers for TCR Vbeta segments and 13 reverse primers for TCR Jbeta segments. The CDR3 region of rearranged TCR beta genes was amplified from genomic DNA by a multiplex PCR assay. The Illumina HiSeq System was used to sequence the amplified TCR beta libraries as 87-base-pair reads. On the study's bioinformatics: In a later analysis, roughly 80 million unique TCR beta chains were counted across the approximately 620 repertoires, and about 9.9 million of these chains were shared by at least two donors. Raw reads were error-corrected and collapsed into unique sequences by a nearest-neighbor algorithm in which closely related sequences were merged to remove PCR and sequencing errors. To assign V, D and J gene segments, CDR3 sequences were aligned to IMGT reference sequences. Each retained sequence needed at least a six-nucleotide match to both a V gene segment and a J gene segment. A rearrangement counted as productive if the CDR3 had no stop codons and remained in frame with V and J, and every other rearrangement counted as non-productive. Following IMGT convention, CDR3 was defined as the stretch from the second conserved V-encoded cysteine to the conserved J-encoded phenylalanine. The earlier analysis of about 560 of the donors excluded any sequence lacking an unambiguous match to a single V gene segment. An earlier analysis of over 450 of the donors classified V segments as functional when productive rearrangements were above 56.7% and as segregating when the standard deviation between donors was above 5%. To diagnose cytomegalovirus status from the catalog of TCR beta chain sequences, a statistical classification framework was built. V and J gene assignment, in a later analysis, came from comparing TCR nucleotide sequences with IMGT/GENE-DB human TR gene sequences. The TCRdist pipeline was used in a later analysis to assign CDR3 sequences and most-parsimonious VDJ recombination scenarios. In a later analysis, each TCR beta chain was defined by its CDR3 amino acid sequence together with its V-gene family, and reads without a unique V-gene family were excluded. A later analysis removed 550 to 700 highly shared, low-generation-probability nucleotide sequences to deal with suspected cross-contamination and a sequencing artifact. A later analysis calculated a clonal expansion index for each public chain from normalized within-repertoire ranks of inferred template counts. In a later analysis, generation probabilities were computed using a VDJ recombination model fitted to out-of-frame rearrangements, and the results were checked against IGoR. Hypergeometric tests were used in a later analysis to score TCR-TCR, TCR-HLA and TCR-CMV co-occurrence, with a repertoire-size bias correction applied to the TCR pairs. In a later analysis, false discovery rates were estimated by permuting HLA or CMV assignments 20 times. In a later analysis, co-occurring TCRs were grouped using DBSCAN, with TCRdist sequence similarity added in when clustering inside HLA-allele-positive subsets. For co-occurrence clustering, repertoires with fewer than 30,000 or more than 120,000 public chains were excluded, along with roughly 5 repertoires with anomalous nucleotide sharing. TCRdb took over this immuneACCESS table, retaining in-frame rearrangements with V and J assigned. Such tables are incomplete; in checked studies, under half of the missing clones stem from an unresolved V gene, and the remainder is unexplained. V, J and clone size are those of that table, while D and trimming were read from the DNA. Present in this sample are around 170,000 clones, roughly 82% of which were seen just once. Clones ranked in the top ten supply approximately 2.9% of the sample.

The data were obtained in a study of cytomegalovirus exposure and HLA in healthy donors listed by TCRdb under 2017. Context from the whole study: According to an earlier analysis of a few hundred of the donors, 150 million to 200 million T cells yielded 117 million unique TCR beta sequences and about 280 Gb of sequence data. About five DR-DQ haplotypes were treated as single units for association and clustering because of strong linkage in the cohort. Every discovery cohort repertoire had been produced on one sequencing platform. Along with the approximately 700-subject first cohort, a separate validation cohort of over 90 different subjects was used. To study patterns of TCR occurrence, a later analysis re-analyzed previously published TCR beta repertoires from 666 donors and added high-resolution HLA genotyping. A later genetic analysis used genome-wide SNP genotypes for about three fifths of the 666 donors, treating that subset as a discovery cohort. To predict cytomegalovirus infection status, the study combined high-throughput TCR immunosequencing, statistical association of individual TCRs with disease status, and machine learning. Of the roughly 400 genotyped donors, 80% to 90% were placed in the genetic ancestry cluster associated with self-reported Caucasian donors. On average, approximately 250,000 unique TCR beta nucleotide sequences were sequenced per donor among 398 genotyped donors of the cohort, with around 19% of those sequences being non-productive. About 280 gigabases of sequencing data and approximately 85 million unique TCR sequences were included in an early release covering about 600 HLA-typed donors. The aim of the study was to test whether cataloging public T cell receptors could identify signatures of past pathogen exposure. Donor age, sex, ethnicity and CMV serostatus were compiled alongside the repertoire data. Class I and class II HLA loci were covered by the typing at four-digit resolution. The study used immunosequencing to profile the T cell repertoires of more than 650 subjects and linked those repertoires to cytomegalovirus serostatus. Typing coverage varied by locus: roughly 620-640 donors for A, B, C, DRB1 and DQB1; approximately 560 for DQA1; about 600 for DPA1; about 450 for DPB1. To decide whether each TCR beta V gene segment behaved as functional or pseudogenic, an earlier analysis of some 600 of the donors relied on high-throughput TCR beta sequencing. In the later analysis, no new phenotypic data were used to find candidate immune exposures; instead, reliance was placed on TCR beta sequences and their occurrence across donors.

The investigation overall reported the following: The study listed 150 to 200 TCR beta chains as associated with cytomegalovirus. According to the authors, the approach could potentially be generalized to other disease states and immunological phenotypes. Correlated functional status among segregating V segments might be attributable to linkage disequilibrium, but an unknown experimental factor could not be ruled out. The presence/absence analyses assumed that sequencing depth was roughly uniform across donors, and that assumption may not be true. In a later analysis, most CMV-associated TCR beta chains were found to appear HLA-restricted, with HLA associations seemingly driven largely by CMV exposure. A further reported finding was that TCR beta sequences accurately predicted the HLA-A and HLA-B alleles for most subjects in the first cohort. While some public TCRs were present in many individuals, most TCR sequences turned up only very rarely across donors. Approximately 16 rarely observed V segments, including chromosome 9 orphons, were excluded from the earlier analysis of about 500 of the donors because counts were too low. In an earlier analysis of over 550 of the donors, most TCR beta V segments were observed in productive rearrangements about 87% or about 30% of the time, broadly matching IMGT annotations. This cohort had only TCR beta chains sequenced, and the lack of alpha or paired-chain data limited which features could be detected. In a later analysis, HLA-associated TCR beta chains were found to be more clonally expanded and to have lower generation probabilities than equally common non-associated chains. In a later genetic analysis, fewer N-insertions in productive TCRs were reported among donors in an Asian-associated ancestry cluster than the roughly 670-donor mean. In a later analysis, the rate of TCR association differed among HLA loci, with DRB1 alleles having the most associated TCRs and HLA-C alleles having the fewest. Because some donors lacked HLA typing at each locus, the association tests relied only on the typed subset. When HLA alleles, especially DR and DQ, strongly co-occurred, attributing TCR associations to individual alleles was difficult. CMV serostatus was the only immune exposure information available for the cohort. In vitro tests confirmed that a few of the cytomegalovirus-associated TCR beta chains recognize cytomegalovirus antigens. In a later analysis, several top co-occurrence clusters were reported to appear linked to parvovirus B19, influenza, CMV and Epstein-Barr virus. Some IMGT-functional V segments, including TRBV6-2 and TRBV6-3, could not be distinguished by the 87-base-pair reads and were therefore excluded. Specific HLA alleles were associated with 15,000 to 20,000 TCR beta sequences at a false discovery rate of 0.05 in a later analysis. In a later genetic analysis, a missense DCLRE1C variant was associated with V-gene and J-gene trimming of TCR beta chains, and the association was replicated in an independent cohort. Cytomegalovirus status was reported to be diagnosed by the classifier with high specificity and sensitivity in both the original and validation cohorts. A group of highly shared sequence variants was considered likely to be a technical artifact of the sequencing pipeline.

The sample taken for sequencing was PBMCs. The chain employs TRBV19 and TRBJ2-1, and 9 bases in between align with TRBD1. The origin of this receptor is a woman aged 50 to 60 in good health and CMV-seropositive. In nucleotides, the sequence is TGTGCCAGTAGCTGGACAGGGGAAATTTACAATGAGCAGTTCTTC. This is translated as CASSWTGEIYNEQFF.